This T cell receptor (beta chain) was retrieved from a study of Ad26.COV2.S vaccination and SARS-CoV-2 variants. Study-level findings and limits: TCR breadth and depth analyses may have underestimated total T cell responses. Vaccine recipients showed a spike-specific TCR breadth that was higher than in placebo recipients.

TCRdb keeps only in-frame clones here, not all; method: immunoSEQ multiplex PCR. The profile shows 350,000 to 450,000 clones, 92% of them singletons. With respect to this clone: Its antigen is unidentified.

Specified treatment: 15 to 20 received Ad26.COV2.S at low or high dose, single or two shots; roughly five received placebo; per-sample allocation not given. Sampling took place 63 days after the first vaccine or placebo injection. This Boston cohort included adults aged 18-55 years. The V end lost 1 base, the J end lost 11 bases, and 18 bases lay between the germline ends. This CDR3 spans 14 amino acids. The germline V gene has CDR1 GTSNPN and CDR2 SVGIG (reference sequence). The V call is TRBV30, the J call TRBJ2-1; TRBD1 is a possible D gene (6 bases). This sequence was found in a person between 18 and 59 years old who received the Ad26.COV2.S COVID-19 vaccine or a placebo. This sample comprised peripheral blood, obtained in a trial of Ad26.COV2.S vaccine versus placebo. CDR3 coding DNA: TGTGCCTGGAGTGCCCGCCTAGGGGGACGGAAGCAGTTCTTC. Translating it yields CAWSARLGGRKQFF.